One sample yielded the 24 T cell receptor beta chains listed below, sequenced in a study of blood T cell repertoires in COVID-19. Measured with immunoSEQ multiplex PCR; TCRdb has only the in-frame clones, and not every one. This table has around 54,000 clones, roughly 90% appearing once. The material sequenced was peripheral blood. These receptors were taken from a human donor in a cohort sampled during active COVID-19.

This sequence joins TRBV20-1 and TRBJ1-1; possibly TRBD1 for D (5 bases). V shed 6 bases and J shed 4 bases, with 18 bases lying between them. This CDR3 comprises 14 residues. Germline loops: CDR1 DFQATT, CDR2 SNEGSKA (reference sequence). DNA for the CDR3: TGCAGTGCCAGTAGGACATTAGGGATCACTGAAGCTTTCTTT. This encodes CSASRTLGITEAFF.

V and J are TRBV2 and TRBJ2-7, with TRBD1 identical over 10 bases. The germline V gene has CDR1 SNHLY and CDR2 FYNNEI. J lost 0 bases, V lost 4 bases, and 6 bases had no gene match. The CDR3 loop spans 16 amino acids. The CDR3 loop reads CASSGPGQGRSYEQYF. The CDR3 bases are TGTGCCAGCAGTGGACCGGGACAGGGGCGCTCCTACGAGCAGTACTTC.

The chain carries TRBV7-6 and TRBJ2-7; 9 bases map to TRBD1. The CDR3 spans 12 residues. The germline gives CDR1 SGHVS, CDR2 FNYEAQ. Unmatched junction bases numbered 2, after V lost 5 bases and J lost 6 bases. CDR3 in amino acids: CASSRTGAEQYF. The CDR3 DNA sequence: TGTGCCAGCAGCCGGACAGGGGCCGAGCAGTACTTC.

The chain recombines TRBV5-8 with TRBJ2-7, with D possibly being TRBD2 (7 bases). Looked up from germline, CDR1 is SGHTS and CDR2 is YDEGEE. The CDR3 spans 15 residues. The V gene lost 0 bases and the J gene lost 5 bases, with 15 bases spanning the gap. CDR3 protein: CASSLEQGRAHEQYF. DNA of the CDR3: TGTGCCAGCAGCTTGGAGCAGGGGAGGGCCCACGAGCAGTACTTC.

This chain links TRBV11-2 with TRBJ2-7, with D tentatively TRBD1 (5 bases). Deletions cut 0 bases from V and 5 bases from J, with 8 bases between. The CDR3 is 13 amino acids. Germline V gene sequence: CDR1 SGHAT, CDR2 FQNNGV. This chain's CDR3 is CASSLEQVNEQYF. DNA of the CDR3: TGTGCCAGCAGCTTAGAACAGGTTAACGAGCAGTACTTC.

The CDR3 coding sequence is TGCGCCAGCAGCGTGGGACAGACACACTCTGGAAACACCATATATTTT. It specifies CASSVGQTHSGNTIYF. The chain combines TRBV5-1 with TRBJ1-3; 7 nucleotides match TRBD1. Trimming took 4 bases from V and 0 from J; bases not matched to a gene: 7. CDR1 and CDR2 (germline): SGHRS, YFSETQ. The CDR3 contains 16 residues.

J is TRBJ2-3 and V is TRBV20-1; 10 nucleotides match TRBD2. Germline assignment: CDR1 DFQATT and CDR2 SNEGSKA (reference sequence). The length of the CDR3 is 15 residues. Unmatched junction bases numbered 11, after V lost 3 bases and J lost 8 bases. This CDR3 reads CSASQESGGASTQYF. In DNA, the CDR3 is TGCAGTGCTAGTCAGGAGAGCGGGGGGGCCTCTACGCAGTATTTT.

This chain links TRBV4-1 with TRBJ1-2; perhaps TRBD1 as D (6 bases). Per the germline V gene, CDR1 is MGHRA and CDR2 is YSYEKL. Trimming pared 6 bases from V and 8 bases from J, leaving 16 bases between. The CDR3 has 13 amino acids. CDR3 DNA: TGCGCCAGCAGTCCACCCGGGGGGCTCGGCTACACCTTC. Protein: CASSPPGGLGYTF.

J is TRBJ1-1 and V is TRBV12-3 or TRBV12-4; D may be TRBD1 (5 bases). The CDR3 length is 12 residues. V was clipped by 3 bases and J by 6 bases, with 8 bases between them. The CDR3 nucleotides are TGTGCCAGCAGTTTCGGGGGGGCTGAAGCTTTCTTT. It specifies CASSFGGAEAFF.

The genes are TRBV7-3 and TRBJ2-7; TRBD1 matches at 12 bases. Germline CDR1 reads SGHTA; CDR2 reads FQGTGA. The CDR3 runs 15 residues. Trimming removed 2 bases from V and 2 bases from J; junction bases left unmatched: 1. CDR3 coding DNA: TGTGCCAGCAGCTTAGGGACAGGGGGCCCCTACGAGCAGTACTTC. It is translated as CASSLGTGGPYEQYF.

The chain has TRBV6-5 and TRBJ2-7, with TRBD2 matching 11 bases. The CDR3 spans 15 residues. The germline CDR1 and CDR2 sequences are MNHEY and SVGAGI. After removal of 8 bases from V and 4 bases from J, the junction contained 10 bases not matched to a gene. The DNA for the CDR3 is TGTGCCAGCGCTTTCCTACTAGCGGGGGTATACGAGCAGTACTTC. Its protein product is CASAFLLAGVYEQYF.

This clone was counted once. This rearrangement joins TRBV7-6 to TRBJ2-1; 8 bases line up with TRBD2. CDR1 and CDR2 (germline): SGHVS, FNYEAQ. V shed 1 base, J shed 11 bases, and the junction held 19 bases outside the gene matches. The CDR3 sequence is 18 residues long. CDR3 region: CASSLVGHISGTSGQQFF. DNA of the CDR3: TGTGCCAGCAGCTTAGTAGGCCACATTTCGGGTACTAGCGGACAGCAGTTCTTC.

The rearrangement uses TRBV3-1 (or the pseudogene TRBV3-2) and TRBJ1-2; 8 bases are shared with TRBD1. This CDR3 has 15 residues. V was clipped by 1 base and J by 4 bases; unmatched bases: 5. Germline-derived CDR1 and CDR2 are LGHDT and YNNKEL (reference sequence). The CDR3 DNA sequence: TGTGCCAGCAGCCAAGGGGCCGGGACAGGCTATGGCTACACCTTC. Its translation: CASSQGAGTGYGYTF.

The V and J genes are TRBV28 and TRBJ2-1; 10 nucleotides agree with TRBD2. The CDR3 is 15 residues long. Per the germline V gene, CDR1 is MDHEN and CDR2 is SYDVKM. V was pared by 3 bases and J by 3 bases, with 2 bases of the junction left unmatched. CDR3 sequence (DNA): TGTGCCAGCAGTTTGATAGCGGGGGGCTACAATGAGCAGTTCTTC. It codes for CASSLIAGGYNEQFF. The full variable domain, completed using reference TRBV28 and TRBJ2-1, is DVKVTQSSRYLVKRTGEKVFLECVQDMDHENMFWYRQDPGLGLRLIYFSYDVKMKEKGDIPEGYSVSREKKERFSLILESASTNQTSMYLCASSLIAGGYNEQFFGPGTRLTVL.

About this clone itself: Mismatch with germline at one junction end may stem from a read error. The chain is built from TRBV5-4 and TRBJ2-7; no definite D call. The CDR3 consists of 13 residues. The germline V gene has CDR1 SGHNT and CDR2 YYREEE (reference sequence). CDR3 loop: CVSSLESSYEQYF. The CDR3 DNA follows: TGTGTCAGCAGCCTAGAGAGCTCCTACGAGCAGTACTTC. Drawing the rest from reference TRBV5-4 and TRBJ2-7, the complete variable domain is ETGVTQSPTHLIKTRGQQVTLRCSSQSGHNTVSWYQQALGQGPQFIFQYYREEENGRGNFPPRFSGLQFPNYSSELNVNALELDDSALYLCVSSLESSYEQYFGPGTRLTVT.

V gene TRBV28 combines with J gene TRBJ2-3, with 9 bases identical to TRBD1. In germline, CDR1 is MDHEN, CDR2 SYDVKM. Trimming cost V 3 bases and J 1 base; bases outside gene matches: 5. The CDR3 consists of 16 residues. Here the CDR3 reads CASSFRTGARTDTQYF. The CDR3 bases are TGTGCCAGCAGTTTTAGGACAGGGGCACGCACAGATACGCAGTATTTT.

The rearrangement joins TRBV18 to TRBJ2-2; perhaps TRBD1 as D (6 bases). V dropped 0 bases and J dropped 4 bases, with 6 bases sitting between them. The CDR3 runs 14 residues. Germline loops: CDR1 KGHSH, CDR2 LQKENI. CDR3 DNA: TGTGCCAGCTCACCACCGACAGGCACCGGGGAGCTGTTTTTT. This gives the protein CASSPPTGTGELFF.

This clone was counted a single time. The rearrangement links TRBV6-2 or TRBV6-3 to TRBJ1-5; TRBD1 is a possible D gene (5 bases). The ends were cut back, 2 bases at V and 3 bases at J, with 8 bases in the middle. This CDR3 has 14 residues. Germline assignment: CDR1 MNHEY and CDR2 SVGEGT. CDR3 residues: CASSYGGTNQPQHF. The CDR3 region has the DNA TGTGCCAGCAGTTACGGGGGGACCAATCAGCCCCAGCATTTT.

The V and J genes are TRBV28 and TRBJ1-2; D is undetermined. V was cut by 5 bases and J by 6 bases, with 13 bases left in between. The CDR3 has 13 residues. Germline-derived CDR1 and CDR2 are MDHEN and SYDVKM. The DNA for the CDR3 is TGTGCCAGCAGTCGTCTCAGGTCTCATGGCTACACCTTC. The encoded protein is CASSRLRSHGYTF.

The chain uses TRBV18 and TRBJ2-1; weak D call: TRBD2 (7 bases). Trimming removed 5 bases from V and 7 bases from J, with 21 bases in between. The length of the CDR3 is 16 residues. Germline values: CDR1 KGHSH, CDR2 LQKENI. Written as DNA, the CDR3 is TGTGCCAGCTCAGCAGTAGGGGGAGGGCCTCGGAATGAGCAGTTCTTC. It yields the protein CASSAVGGGPRNEQFF. Supplemented by reference TRBV18 and TRBJ2-1, the full variable domain reads NAGVMQNPRHLVRRRGQEARLRCSPMKGHSHVYWYRQLPEEGLKFMVYLQKENIIDESGMPKERFSAEFPKEGPSILRIQQVVRGDSAAYFCASSAVGGGPRNEQFFGPGTRLTVL.

The chain recombines TRBV2 with TRBJ1-4, with D hard to call. The CDR3 is 17 residues long. Trimming left V 9 bases short and J 1 base short, with 21 bases between. Germline CDR1 reads SNHLY; CDR2 reads FYNNEI. CDR3 DNA: TGTGCCAGTTGCAGCGCCCAACCGGTCCTAACTAATGAAAAACTGTTTTTT. Its protein is CASCSAQPVLTNEKLFF.

V usage is TRBV9 and J usage is TRBJ2-1; D may be TRBD1 (8 bases). The germline V gene has CDR1 SGDLS and CDR2 YYNGEE. The CDR3 sequence is 16 residues long. Trimming left V 3 bases short and J 2 bases short, with 15 bases between. The CDR3 protein is CASSASTGGAYNEQFF. DNA of the CDR3: TGTGCCAGCAGCGCCTCAACAGGGGGGGCCTACAATGAGCAGTTCTTC.

The chain recombines TRBV27 with TRBJ1-1; 7 bases line up with TRBD1. Germline V gives CDR1 MNHEY, CDR2 SMNVEV (reference sequence). V lost 1 base and J lost 8; bases outside the gene matches: 7. The length of the CDR3 is 14 residues. The CDR3 DNA is TGTGCCAGCAGTTTATTGCACCTGACAGGGGAAGCTTTCTTT. It codes for CASSLLHLTGEAFF.

The V call is TRBV7-9, the J call TRBJ2-1, with a possible D match to TRBD2 (6 bases). V was clipped by 7 bases and J by 4 bases, with 14 bases between them. CDR3 length: 14 amino acids. CDR1 and CDR2 from the germline V gene are SEHNR and FQNEAQ (reference sequence). CDR3 amino acids: CASKGLTFYNEQFF. The CDR3 coding sequence is TGTGCCAGCAAAGGACTAACCTTTTACAATGAGCAGTTCTTC.